This T cell receptor beta chain was identified in a study of monozygotic twins with inflammatory bowel disease. General study findings and limits: Part of the variability in patient repertoires may have come from differing immunosuppressive treatments.

Turning to this clonotype: Its antigen is unidentified.

Researchers generated cDNA in eight separate reactions per sample. Amplification of TCRalpha and TCRbeta cDNA involved two nested PCRs that ran for roughly 16 and 10 cycles. After re-calling the 5' RACE reads, TCRdb lists one entry per CDR3 protein, DNA absent. Across approximately 150,000 distinct CDR3 sequences, the top ten clones capture approximately 7.4% of the sample. The CDR3 is 17 amino acids. Germline V CDR1 and CDR2: DFQATT, SNEGSKA (reference sequence). This receptor was taken from a human donor with ulcerative colitis or Crohn's disease, or a healthy co-twin of an affected twin (not recorded which). Sequenced input: blood. This chain connects TRBV20-1 to TRBJ1-5; TCRdb gives TRBD1 as the D gene, but with no DNA this cannot be confirmed. CDR3: CSARGHLGQSKNQPQHF.